Following are 11 T cell receptor beta chains from one sample sequenced in a study of cytomegalovirus exposure and HLA in healthy donors. Assay used: immunoSEQ multiplex PCR; TCRdb lists only in-frame clones, some missing. In the table there are under 350,000 clones, just over 85% of which are singletons. Specimen: PBMCs. All receptors come from a woman aged 18-29 years in good health and CMV-seronegative.

The CDR3 coding sequence is TGTGCCAGCAGTCCATGGGCAGGGGGCGCCTATGGCTACACCTTC. It is translated as CASSPWAGGAYGYTF. The chain recombines TRBV27 with TRBJ1-2, with 8 bases identical to TRBD1. Per the germline V gene, CDR1 is MNHEY and CDR2 is SMNVEV (reference sequence). The CDR3 consists of 15 residues. J lost 4 bases, V lost 5 bases, and 9 bases had no gene match.

The chain employs TRBV2 and TRBJ2-2, with a tentative D call TRBD2 (5 bases). This CDR3 comprises 16 residues. Germline lookup yields CDR1 SNHLY and CDR2 FYNNEI. The ends were cut back, 2 bases at V and 4 bases at J, with 14 bases in the middle. The chain's CDR3 is CASSESGKGGTGELFF. In nucleotides, the CDR3 is TGTGCCAGCAGTGAATCGGGGAAAGGAGGCACCGGGGAGCTGTTTTTT.

The chain joins TRBV21-1 to TRBJ1-3. TRBV21-1 is a known pseudogene. The length of the CDR3 is 14 residues. The CDR3 DNA reads TGTGCCAGCAGAGATGAGGGTGCTGGAAACACCATATATTTT. This encodes CASRDEGAGNTIYF.

The chain is built from TRBV5-6 and TRBJ1-2; D unclear. Trimming removed 0 bases at V and 3 bases at J, with 21 bases between. Germline CDR1 is SGHDT and CDR2 is YYEEEE. The CDR3 has 18 amino acids. The CDR3 loop reads CASSLGTAFPSLDYGYTF. In nucleotides, the CDR3 is TGTGCCAGCAGCTTGGGCACCGCTTTCCCGAGTTTGGACTATGGCTACACCTTC.

The chain carries TRBV5-6 and TRBJ1-2, with TRBD1 identical over 10 bases. CDR1 is SGHDT, CDR2 YYEEEE, per germline. The CDR3 consists of 14 residues. V lost 4 bases, J lost 4 bases, and 4 bases stayed unmatched. CDR3 sequence: CASSAWDRGYGYTF. The DNA of the CDR3 is TGTGCCAGCAGCGCCTGGGACAGGGGCTATGGCTACACCTTC.

The chain links TRBV29-1 to TRBJ2-1; D is perhaps TRBD2 (6 bases). Germline CDR1 SQVTM, CDR2 ANQGSEA. This CDR3 spans 13 amino acids. Trimming cost V 3 bases and J 6 bases, with 12 bases left between them. This CDR3 reads CSVDSSGSNEQFF. Written as DNA, the CDR3 is TGCAGCGTTGATTCTTCCGGGAGCAATGAGCAGTTCTTC.

V is TRBV5-4 and J is TRBJ1-2; D possibly corresponds to TRBD1 (6 bases). Trimming cost V 2 bases and J 8 bases, with 13 bases left between them. Germline CDR1 SGHNT, CDR2 YYREEE (reference sequence). The CDR3 has 13 residues. The CDR3 reads CASSFRGGGGYTF. The DNA for the CDR3 is TGTGCCAGCAGCTTCAGGGGCGGGGGAGGCTACACCTTC.

The gene calls are TRBV5-1 and TRBJ2-3; TRBD1 matches at 8 bases. There are 15 residues in the CDR3. CDR1 is SGHRS and CDR2 is YFSETQ in the germline V gene. The ends lost 5 bases at V and 5 bases at J; junction bases unmatched: 10. The CDR3, as DNA: TGCGCCAGCAGGACGGGGCAGGGGGCGTTAGATACGCAGTATTTT. Residues: CASRTGQGALDTQYF.

The V gene is TRBV7-2, the J gene TRBJ2-5, with D maybe TRBD1 (6 bases). The V gene's germline CDR1 is SGHTA and CDR2 FQGNSA. The CDR3 contains 15 residues. Deletions cut 3 bases from V and 2 bases from J, with 13 bases between. The CDR3: CASSFRTAPQETQYF. CDR3 sequence (DNA): TGTGCCAGCAGCTTCCGGACAGCTCCTCAAGAGACCCAGTACTTC.

This clone has just a few counts. The rearrangement uses TRBV7-9 and TRBJ1-2; 7 bases align to TRBD1. The CDR3 contains 15 residues. Unmatched junction bases numbered 8, after V lost 4 bases and J lost 3 bases. Germline V gene sequence: CDR1 SEHNR, CDR2 FQNEAQ (reference sequence). The CDR3 region is CASSWWGQIDYGYTF. The CDR3 DNA sequence: TGTGCCAGCAGCTGGTGGGGACAGATAGACTATGGCTACACCTTC.

The J gene is TRBJ2-7, the V gene TRBV7-6; TRBD1 is a possible D gene (5 bases). The CDR3 runs to 14 residues. Germline V CDR1 and CDR2: SGHVS, FNYEAQ. Trimming took 1 base from V and 4 from J, leaving 11 bases between them. CDR3 residues: CASSLGQQPYEQYF. CDR3 in DNA: TGTGCCAGCAGCTTAGGACAGCAACCTTACGAGCAGTACTTC.